This entry concerns a single TCR beta chain. The antigen remains unidentified. The record originates from a study of early stage breast cancer tumors. At the level of the study: Of 15 to 20 invasive breast tumors, more than ten were hormone receptor-positive, HER2-negative.

Study conclusions and caveats: Functional markers like CD4, CD8 and FOXP3 were missed in bulk sequencing. Commonly generated sequences made up most enriched TCRB sequences shared between patients. Tumors had around 2.3-fold higher T cell density than normal breast.

Produced via immunoSEQ multiplex PCR; TCRdb's table is partial and in-frame only. The sample holds approximately 52,000 clones, 75% to 85% seen once. V dropped 2 bases and J dropped 6 bases, with 4 bases sitting between them. The germline CDR1 and CDR2 sequences are SNHLY and FYNNEI. This CDR3 comprises 11 residues. Sequencing was done on a sample of blood. The J gene is TRBJ1-2, the V gene TRBV2; unclear D gene. This sequence originates from a person aged 45-60 years with breast cancer. As DNA, the CDR3 is TGTGCCAGCAGTGAATGGAATGGCTACACCTTC. Encoded protein: CASSEWNGYTF.